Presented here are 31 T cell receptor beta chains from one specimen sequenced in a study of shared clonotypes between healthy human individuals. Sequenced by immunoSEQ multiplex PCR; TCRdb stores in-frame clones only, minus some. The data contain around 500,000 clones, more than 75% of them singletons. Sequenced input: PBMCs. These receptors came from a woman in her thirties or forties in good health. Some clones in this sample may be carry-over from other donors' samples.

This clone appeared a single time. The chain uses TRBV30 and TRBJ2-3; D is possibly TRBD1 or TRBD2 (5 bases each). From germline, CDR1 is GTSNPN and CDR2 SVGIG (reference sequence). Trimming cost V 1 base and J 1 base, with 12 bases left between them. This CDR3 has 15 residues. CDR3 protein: CAWSGAGTRTDTQYF. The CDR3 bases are TGTGCCTGGAGTGGGGCAGGGACCCGCACAGATACGCAGTATTTT.

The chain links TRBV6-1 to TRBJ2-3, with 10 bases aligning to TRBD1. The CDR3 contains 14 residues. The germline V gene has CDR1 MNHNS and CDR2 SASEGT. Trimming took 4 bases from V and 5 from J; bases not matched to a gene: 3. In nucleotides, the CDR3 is TGTGCCAGCAGTGGACAGGGGGCGAGAGATACGCAGTATTTT. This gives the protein CASSGQGARDTQYF.

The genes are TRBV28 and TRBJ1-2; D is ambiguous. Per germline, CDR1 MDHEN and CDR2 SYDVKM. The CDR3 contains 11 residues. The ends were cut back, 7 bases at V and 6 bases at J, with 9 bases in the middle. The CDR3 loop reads CASISMDGYTF. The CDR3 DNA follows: TGTGCCAGCATAAGTATGGATGGCTACACCTTC.

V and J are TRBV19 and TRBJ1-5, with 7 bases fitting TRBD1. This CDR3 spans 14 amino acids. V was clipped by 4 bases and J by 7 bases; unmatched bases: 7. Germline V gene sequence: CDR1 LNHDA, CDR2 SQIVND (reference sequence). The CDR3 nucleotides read TGTGCCAGTAGTACCCCAGGGGGGGAACAGCCCCAGCATTTT. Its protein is CASSTPGGEQPQHF.

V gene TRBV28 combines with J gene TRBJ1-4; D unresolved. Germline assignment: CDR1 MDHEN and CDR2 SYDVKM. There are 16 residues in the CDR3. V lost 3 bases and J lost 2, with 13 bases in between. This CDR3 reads CASSFPGVGTNEKLFF. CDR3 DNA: TGTGCCAGCAGTTTCCCTGGGGTTGGCACTAATGAAAAACTGTTTTTT.

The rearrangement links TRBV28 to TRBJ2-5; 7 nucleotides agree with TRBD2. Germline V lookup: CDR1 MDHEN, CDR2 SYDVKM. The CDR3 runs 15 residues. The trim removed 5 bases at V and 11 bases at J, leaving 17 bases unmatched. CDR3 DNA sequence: TGTGCCAGCAGTACTCCCACCGGGGGGACCCATGGGCAGTACTTC. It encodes CASSTPTGGTHGQYF.

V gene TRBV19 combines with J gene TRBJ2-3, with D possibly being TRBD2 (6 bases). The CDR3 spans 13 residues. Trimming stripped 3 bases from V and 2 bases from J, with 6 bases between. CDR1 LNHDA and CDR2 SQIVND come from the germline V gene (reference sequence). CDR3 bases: TGTGCCAGTAGTATGGGACTCACAGATACGCAGTATTTT. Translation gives CASSMGLTDTQYF.

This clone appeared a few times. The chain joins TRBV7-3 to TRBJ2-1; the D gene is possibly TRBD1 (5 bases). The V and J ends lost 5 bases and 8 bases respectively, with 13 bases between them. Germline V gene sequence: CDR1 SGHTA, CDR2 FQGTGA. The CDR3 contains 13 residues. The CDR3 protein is CASSPTQGDEQFF. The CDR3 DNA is TGTGCCAGCAGCCCCACGCAGGGTGATGAGCAGTTCTTC.

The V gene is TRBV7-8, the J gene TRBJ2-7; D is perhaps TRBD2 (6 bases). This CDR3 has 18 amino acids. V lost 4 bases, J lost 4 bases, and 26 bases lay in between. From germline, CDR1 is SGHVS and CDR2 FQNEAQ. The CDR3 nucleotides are TGTGCCAGCAGCTCCCCCTTGGGGGGACCAACTATGCCTTACGAGCAGTACTTC. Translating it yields CASSSPLGGPTMPYEQYF.

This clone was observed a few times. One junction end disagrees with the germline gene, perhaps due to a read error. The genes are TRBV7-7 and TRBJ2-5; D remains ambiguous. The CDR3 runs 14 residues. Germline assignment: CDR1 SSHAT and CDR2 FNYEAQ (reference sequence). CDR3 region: CASSPGADGETQYF. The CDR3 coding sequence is TGTGCTAGCAGCCCCGGTGCGGACGGTGAGACCCAGTACTTC.

For the CDR3, the DNA is TGCAGCGAGGAGGTAGGGGCCCCCGGGGCCAACGTCCTGACTTTC. It translates to CSEEVGAPGANVLTF. The chain links TRBV29-1 to TRBJ2-6, with D possibly called TRBD1 or TRBD2 (5 bases each). This CDR3 is 15 amino acids long. In germline, CDR1 is SQVTM, CDR2 ANQGSEA. Trimming removed 7 bases from V and 4 bases from J, with 17 bases in between. The full variable domain, its missing parts supplied by reference TRBV29-1 and TRBJ2-6, is SAVISQKPSRDICQRGTSLTIQCQVDSQVTMMFWYRQQPGQSLTLIATANQGSEATYESGFVIDKFPISRPNLTFSTLTVSNMSPEDSSIYLCSEEVGAPGANVLTFGAGSRLTVL.

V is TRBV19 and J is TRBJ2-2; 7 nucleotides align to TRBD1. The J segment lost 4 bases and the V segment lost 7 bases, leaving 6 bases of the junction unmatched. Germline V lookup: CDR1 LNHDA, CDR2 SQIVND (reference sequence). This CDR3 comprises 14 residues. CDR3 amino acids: CASTATGFTGELFF. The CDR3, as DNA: TGTGCCAGTACCGCGACAGGGTTCACCGGGGAGCTGTTTTTT.

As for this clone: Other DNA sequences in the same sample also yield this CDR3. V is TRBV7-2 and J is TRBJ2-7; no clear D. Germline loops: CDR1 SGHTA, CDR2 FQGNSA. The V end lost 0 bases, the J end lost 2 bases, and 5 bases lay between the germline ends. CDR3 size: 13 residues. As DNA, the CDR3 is TGTGCCAGCAGCTTAGCGGGCCCCTACGAGCAGTACTTC. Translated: CASSLAGPYEQYF.

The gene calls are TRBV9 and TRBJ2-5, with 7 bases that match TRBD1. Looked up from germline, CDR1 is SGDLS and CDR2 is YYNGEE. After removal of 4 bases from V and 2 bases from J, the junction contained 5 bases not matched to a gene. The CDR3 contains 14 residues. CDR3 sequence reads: CASSKAGGQETQYF. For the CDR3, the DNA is TGTGCCAGCAGCAAGGCAGGGGGTCAAGAGACCCAGTACTTC.

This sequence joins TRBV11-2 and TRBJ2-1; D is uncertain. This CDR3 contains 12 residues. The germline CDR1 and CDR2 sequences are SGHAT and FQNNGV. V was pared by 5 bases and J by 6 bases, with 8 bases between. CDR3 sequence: CASSRDGNEQFF. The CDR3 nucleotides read TGTGCCAGCAGCCGAGATGGCAATGAGCAGTTCTTC. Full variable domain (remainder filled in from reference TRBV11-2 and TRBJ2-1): EAGVAQSPRYKIIEKRQSVAFWCNPISGHATLYWYQQILGQGPKLLIQFQNNGVVDDSQLPKDRFSAERLKGVDSTLKIQPAKLEDSAVYLCASSRDGNEQFFGPGTRLTVL.

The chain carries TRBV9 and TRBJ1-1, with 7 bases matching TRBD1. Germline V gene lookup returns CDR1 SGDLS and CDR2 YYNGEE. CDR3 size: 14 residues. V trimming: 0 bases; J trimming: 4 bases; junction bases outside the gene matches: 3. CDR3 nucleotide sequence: TGTGCCAGCAGCGTAGTTCAGGGGGGCACTGAAGCTTTCTTT. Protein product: CASSVVQGGTEAFF.

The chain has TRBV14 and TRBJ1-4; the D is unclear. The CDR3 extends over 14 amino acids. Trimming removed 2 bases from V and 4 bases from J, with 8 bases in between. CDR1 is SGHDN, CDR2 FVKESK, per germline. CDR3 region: CASSQRNYNEKLFF. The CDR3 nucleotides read TGTGCCAGCAGCCAAAGGAATTATAATGAAAAACTGTTTTTT.

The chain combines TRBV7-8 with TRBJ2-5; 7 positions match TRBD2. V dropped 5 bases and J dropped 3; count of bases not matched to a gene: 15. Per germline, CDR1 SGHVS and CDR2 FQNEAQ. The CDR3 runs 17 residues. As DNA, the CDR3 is TGTGCCAGCAGCCCCAGAAGGATAAGGCGGGAGAAAGAGACCCAGTACTTC. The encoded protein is CASSPRRIRREKETQYF.

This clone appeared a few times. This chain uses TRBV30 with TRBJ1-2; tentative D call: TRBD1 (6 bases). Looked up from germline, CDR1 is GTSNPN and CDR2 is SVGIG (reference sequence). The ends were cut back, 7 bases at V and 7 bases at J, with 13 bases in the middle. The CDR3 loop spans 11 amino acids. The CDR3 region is CASGGRRGYTF. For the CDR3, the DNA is TGTGCCTCCGGGGGCCGGCGTGGCTACACCTTC.

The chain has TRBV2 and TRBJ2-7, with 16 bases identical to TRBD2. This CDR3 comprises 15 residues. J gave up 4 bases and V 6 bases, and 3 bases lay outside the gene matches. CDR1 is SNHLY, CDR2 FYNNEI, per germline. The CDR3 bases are TGTGCCAGCAGGACGGGACTAGCGGGAGGGTACGAGCAGTACTTC. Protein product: CASRTGLAGGYEQYF.

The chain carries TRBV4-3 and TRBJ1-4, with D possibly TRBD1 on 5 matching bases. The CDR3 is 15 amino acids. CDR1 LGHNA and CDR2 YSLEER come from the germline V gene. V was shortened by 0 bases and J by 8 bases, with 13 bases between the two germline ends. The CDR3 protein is CASSQDPRGLEKLFF. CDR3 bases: TGCGCCAGCAGCCAAGATCCTAGGGGATTGGAAAAACTGTTTTTT.

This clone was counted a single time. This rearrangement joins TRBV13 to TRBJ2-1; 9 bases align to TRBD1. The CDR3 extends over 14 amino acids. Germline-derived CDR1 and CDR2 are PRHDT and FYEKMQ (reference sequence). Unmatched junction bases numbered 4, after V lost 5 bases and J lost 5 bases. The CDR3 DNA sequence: TGTGCCAGCAGCAAGGGACAGGGAAACAATGAGCAGTTCTTC. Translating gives CASSKGQGNNEQFF.

The CDR3 DNA sequence: TGTGCCAGCAGTGGGCGGGAGGGCCCTAACAATGAGCAGTTCTTC. Translated, it gives CASSGREGPNNEQFF. The chain has TRBV6-1 and TRBJ2-1; 9 bases fit TRBD2. The CDR3 has 15 residues. CDR1 and CDR2 from the germline V gene are MNHNS and SASEGT. After removal of 4 bases from V and 5 bases from J, the junction contained 6 bases not matched to a gene.

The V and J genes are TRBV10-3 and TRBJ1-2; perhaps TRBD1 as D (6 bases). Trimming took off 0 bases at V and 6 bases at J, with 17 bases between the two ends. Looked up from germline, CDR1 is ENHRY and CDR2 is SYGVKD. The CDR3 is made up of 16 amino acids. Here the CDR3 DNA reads TGTGCCATCAGTGAGTCGTGGGGGCAGGGACTTGATGGCTACACCTTC. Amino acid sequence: CAISESWGQGLDGYTF.

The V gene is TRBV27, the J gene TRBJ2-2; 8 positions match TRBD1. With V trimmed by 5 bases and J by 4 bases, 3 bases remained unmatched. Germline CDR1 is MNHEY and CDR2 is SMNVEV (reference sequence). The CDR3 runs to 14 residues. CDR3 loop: CASSRTGLTGELFF. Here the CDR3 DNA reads TGTGCCAGCAGTAGGACAGGGCTCACCGGGGAGCTGTTTTTT.

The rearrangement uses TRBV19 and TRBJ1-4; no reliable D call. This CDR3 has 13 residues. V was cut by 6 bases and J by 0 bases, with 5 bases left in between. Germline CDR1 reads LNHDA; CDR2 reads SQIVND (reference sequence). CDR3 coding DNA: TGTGCCAGTAGCAGGTCAACTAATGAAAAACTGTTTTTT. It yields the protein CASSRSTNEKLFF. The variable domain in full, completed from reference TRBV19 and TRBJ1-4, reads DGGITQSPKYLFRKEGQNVTLSCEQNLNHDAMYWYRQDPGQGLRLIYYSQIVNDFQKGDIAEGYSVSREKKESFPLTVTSAQKNPTAFYLCASSRSTNEKLFFGSGTQLSVL.

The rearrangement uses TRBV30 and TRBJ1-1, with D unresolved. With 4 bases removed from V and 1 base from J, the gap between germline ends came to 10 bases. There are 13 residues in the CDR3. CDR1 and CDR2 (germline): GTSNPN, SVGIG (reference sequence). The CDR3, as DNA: TGTGCCTGGACAGTTCACCCGAACACTGAAGCTTTCTTT. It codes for CAWTVHPNTEAFF.

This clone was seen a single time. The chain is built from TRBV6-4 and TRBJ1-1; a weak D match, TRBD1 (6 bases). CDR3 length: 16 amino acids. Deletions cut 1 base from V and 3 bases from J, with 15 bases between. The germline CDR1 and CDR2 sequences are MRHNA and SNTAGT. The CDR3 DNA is TGTGCCAGCAGTGACTGGGGGGCCCGGAGGGACACTGAAGCTTTCTTT. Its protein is CASSDWGARRDTEAFF.

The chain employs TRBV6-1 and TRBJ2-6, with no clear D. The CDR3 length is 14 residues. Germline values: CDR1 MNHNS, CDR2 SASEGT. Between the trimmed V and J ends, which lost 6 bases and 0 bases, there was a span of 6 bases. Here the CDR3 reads CASRSDSGANVLTF. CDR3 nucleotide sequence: TGTGCCAGCAGGAGTGACTCTGGGGCCAACGTCCTGACTTTC.

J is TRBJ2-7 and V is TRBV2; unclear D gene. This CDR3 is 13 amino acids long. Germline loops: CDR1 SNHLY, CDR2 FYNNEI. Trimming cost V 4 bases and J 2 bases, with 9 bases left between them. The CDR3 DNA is TGTGCCAGCAGTGCGGCCCTGGCCTACGAGCAGTACTTC. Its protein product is CASSAALAYEQYF.

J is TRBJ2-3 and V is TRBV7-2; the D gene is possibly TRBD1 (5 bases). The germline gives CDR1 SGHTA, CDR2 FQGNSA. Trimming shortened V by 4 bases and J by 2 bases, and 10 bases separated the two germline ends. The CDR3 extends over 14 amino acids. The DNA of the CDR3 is TGTGCCAGCAGCTCGCAGGGTTCCACAGATACGCAGTATTTT. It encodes CASSSQGSTDTQYF.